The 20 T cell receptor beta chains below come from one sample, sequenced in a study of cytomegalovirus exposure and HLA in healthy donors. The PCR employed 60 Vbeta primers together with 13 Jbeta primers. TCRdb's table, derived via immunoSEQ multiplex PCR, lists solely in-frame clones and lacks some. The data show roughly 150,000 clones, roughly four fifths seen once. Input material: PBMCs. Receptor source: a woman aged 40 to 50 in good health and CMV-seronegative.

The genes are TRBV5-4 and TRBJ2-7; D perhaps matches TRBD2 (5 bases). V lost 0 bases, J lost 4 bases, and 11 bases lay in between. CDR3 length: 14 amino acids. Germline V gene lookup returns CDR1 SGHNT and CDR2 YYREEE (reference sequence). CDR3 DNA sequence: TGTGCCAGCAGCTTGGGACTAAATAAATACGAGCAGTACTTC. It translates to CASSLGLNKYEQYF.

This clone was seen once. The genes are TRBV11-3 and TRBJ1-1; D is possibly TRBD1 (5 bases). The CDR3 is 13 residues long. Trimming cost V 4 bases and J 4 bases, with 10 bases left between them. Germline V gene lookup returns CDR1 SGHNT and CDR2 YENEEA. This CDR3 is CASSSDQGTEAFF. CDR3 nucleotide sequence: TGTGCCAGCAGCTCAGACCAGGGCACTGAAGCTTTCTTT.

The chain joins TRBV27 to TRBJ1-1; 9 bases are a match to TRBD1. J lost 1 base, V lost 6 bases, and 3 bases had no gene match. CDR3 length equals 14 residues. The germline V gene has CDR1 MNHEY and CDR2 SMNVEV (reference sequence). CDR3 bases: TGTGCCAGCAGCACGGGACAGGGGAACACTGAAGCTTTCTTT. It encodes CASSTGQGNTEAFF.

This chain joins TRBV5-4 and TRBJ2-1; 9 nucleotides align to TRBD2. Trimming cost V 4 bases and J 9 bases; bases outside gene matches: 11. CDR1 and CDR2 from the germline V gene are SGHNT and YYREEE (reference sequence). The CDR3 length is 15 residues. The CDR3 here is CASSPGGLAGTEQFF. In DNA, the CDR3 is TGTGCCAGCAGCCCTGGGGGGCTAGCGGGAACTGAGCAGTTCTTC.

The CDR3 DNA sequence: TGTGCCAGTAGTATCGGGACAGGGGTGAGGGTCTTCTTT. Its protein is CASSIGTGVRVFF. The rearrangement joins TRBV19 to TRBJ1-1, with 10 bases fitting TRBD1. The ends lost 3 bases at V and 14 bases at J; junction bases unmatched: 9. The CDR3 has 13 amino acids. Per germline, CDR1 LNHDA and CDR2 SQIVND (reference sequence).

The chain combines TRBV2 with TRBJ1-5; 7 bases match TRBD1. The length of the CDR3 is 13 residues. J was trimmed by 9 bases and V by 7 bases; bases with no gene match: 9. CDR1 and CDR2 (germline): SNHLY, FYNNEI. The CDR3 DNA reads TGTGCCAGCACTCCTGACAGGGTGGGGCCCCAGCATTTT. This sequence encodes CASTPDRVGPQHF.

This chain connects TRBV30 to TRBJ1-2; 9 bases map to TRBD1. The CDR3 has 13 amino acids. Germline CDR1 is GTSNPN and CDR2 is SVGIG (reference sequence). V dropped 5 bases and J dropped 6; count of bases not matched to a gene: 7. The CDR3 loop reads CAWGQGQWDGYTF. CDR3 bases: TGTGCCTGGGGACAGGGGCAGTGGGATGGCTACACCTTC.

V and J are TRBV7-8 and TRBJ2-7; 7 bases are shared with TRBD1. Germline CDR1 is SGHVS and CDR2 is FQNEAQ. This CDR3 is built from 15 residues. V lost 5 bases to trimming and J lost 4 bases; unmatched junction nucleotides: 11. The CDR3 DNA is TGTGCCAGCAGCCCCCGACAGGGAATAGCTTACGAGCAGTACTTC. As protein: CASSPRQGIAYEQYF.

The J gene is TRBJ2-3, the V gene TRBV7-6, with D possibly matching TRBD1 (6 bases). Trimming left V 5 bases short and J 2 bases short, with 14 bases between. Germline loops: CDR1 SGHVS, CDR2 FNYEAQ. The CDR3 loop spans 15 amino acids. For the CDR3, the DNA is TGTGCCAGCAGCCAGGGGAACGGCGTCACAGATACGCAGTATTTT. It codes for CASSQGNGVTDTQYF. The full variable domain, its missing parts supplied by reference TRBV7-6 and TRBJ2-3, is GAGVSQSPRYKVTKRGQDVALRCDPISGHVSLYWYRQALGQGPEFLTYFNYEAQQDKSGLPNDRFSAERPEGSISTLTIQRTEQRDSAMYRCASSQGNGVTDTQYFGPGTRLTVL.

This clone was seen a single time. The CDR3 region is CASSGGQGDEKLFF. The CDR3 DNA is TGTGCCAGCAGTGGGGGACAGGGGGATGAAAAACTGTTTTTT. This chain joins TRBV6-1 and TRBJ1-4; TRBD1 matches 11 bases. CDR3 length: 14 residues. The junction had 1 base not matched to a gene; V was cut back by 4 bases and J by 6 bases. Germline V gives CDR1 MNHNS, CDR2 SASEGT.

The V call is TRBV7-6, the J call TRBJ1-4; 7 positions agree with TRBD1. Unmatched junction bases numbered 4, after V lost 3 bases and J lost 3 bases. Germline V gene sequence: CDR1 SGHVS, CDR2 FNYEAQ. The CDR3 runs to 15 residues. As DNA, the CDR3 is TGTGCCAGCAGCTTGGACGGGACAGCTAATGAAAAACTGTTTTTT. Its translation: CASSLDGTANEKLFF.

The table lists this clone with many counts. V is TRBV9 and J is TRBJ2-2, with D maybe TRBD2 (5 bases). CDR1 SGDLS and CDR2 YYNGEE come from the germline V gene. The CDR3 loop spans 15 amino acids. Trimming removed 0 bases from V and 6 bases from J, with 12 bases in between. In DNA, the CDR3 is TGTGCCAGCAGCGTAGGGTGGGAGTCCCCCGGGGAGCTGTTTTTT. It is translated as CASSVGWESPGELFF.

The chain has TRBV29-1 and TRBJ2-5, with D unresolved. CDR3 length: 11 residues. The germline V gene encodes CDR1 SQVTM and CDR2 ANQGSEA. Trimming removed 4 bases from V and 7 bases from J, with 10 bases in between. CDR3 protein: CSVAAERTQYF. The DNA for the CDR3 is TGCAGCGTTGCGGCGGAGCGGACCCAGTACTTC.

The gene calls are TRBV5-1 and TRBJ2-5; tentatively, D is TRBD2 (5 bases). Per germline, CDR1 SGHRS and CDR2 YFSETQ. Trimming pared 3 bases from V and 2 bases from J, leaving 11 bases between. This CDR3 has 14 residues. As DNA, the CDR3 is TGCGCCAGCAGCTCCGGACTGCTACAAGAGACCCAGTACTTC. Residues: CASSSGLLQETQYF.

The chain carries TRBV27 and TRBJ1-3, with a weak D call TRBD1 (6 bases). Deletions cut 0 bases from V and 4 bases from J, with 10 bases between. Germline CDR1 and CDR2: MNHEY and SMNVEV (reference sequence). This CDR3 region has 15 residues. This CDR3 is CASSLSRGAGNTIYF. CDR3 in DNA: TGTGCCAGCAGTTTATCACGGGGGGCCGGAAACACCATATATTTT.

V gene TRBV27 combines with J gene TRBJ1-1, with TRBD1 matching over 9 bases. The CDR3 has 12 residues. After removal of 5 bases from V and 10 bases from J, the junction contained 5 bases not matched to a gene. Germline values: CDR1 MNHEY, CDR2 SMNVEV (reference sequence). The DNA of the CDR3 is TGTGCCAGCAGTCACTCGGGACAGGGAGCTTTCTTT. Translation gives CASSHSGQGAFF.

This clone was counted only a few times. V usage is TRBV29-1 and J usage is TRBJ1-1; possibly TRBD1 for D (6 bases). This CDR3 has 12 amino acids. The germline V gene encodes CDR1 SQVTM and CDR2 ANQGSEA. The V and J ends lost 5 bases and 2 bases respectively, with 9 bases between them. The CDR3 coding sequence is TGCAGCGTTTACAGGGAAAACACTGAAGCTTTCTTT. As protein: CSVYRENTEAFF. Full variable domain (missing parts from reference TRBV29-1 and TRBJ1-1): SAVISQKPSRDICQRGTSLTIQCQVDSQVTMMFWYRQQPGQSLTLIATANQGSEATYESGFVIDKFPISRPNLTFSTLTVSNMSPEDSSIYLCSVYRENTEAFFGQGTRLTVV.

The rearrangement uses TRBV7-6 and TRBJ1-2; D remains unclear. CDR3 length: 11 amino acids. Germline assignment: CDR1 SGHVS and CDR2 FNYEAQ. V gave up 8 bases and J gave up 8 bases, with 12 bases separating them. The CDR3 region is CASGMGEGYTF. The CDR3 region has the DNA TGTGCCAGCGGTATGGGCGAAGGCTACACCTTC.

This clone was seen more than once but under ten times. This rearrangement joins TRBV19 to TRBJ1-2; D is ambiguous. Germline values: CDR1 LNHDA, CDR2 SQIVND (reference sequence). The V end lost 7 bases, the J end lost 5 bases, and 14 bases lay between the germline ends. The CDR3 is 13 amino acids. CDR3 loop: CASKESGPYGYTF. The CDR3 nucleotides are TGTGCCAGTAAAGAAAGCGGGCCTTATGGCTACACCTTC.

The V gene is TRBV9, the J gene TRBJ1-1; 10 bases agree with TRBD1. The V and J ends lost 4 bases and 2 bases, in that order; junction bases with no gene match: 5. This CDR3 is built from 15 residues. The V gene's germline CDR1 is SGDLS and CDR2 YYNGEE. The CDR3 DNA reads TGTGCCAGCAGCCCGACAGGGGGCATAAACACTGAAGCTTTCTTT. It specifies CASSPTGGINTEAFF.